The T cell receptor (beta chain) under discussion was sequenced for a study of STAT5B mutations in CD4+ large granular lymphocyte leukemia. Study findings and constraints: 25% of private leukemic clonotypes occurred rarely in other patients' non-leukemic repertoires. CD4-sorted patient repertoires seemed more clonal than healthy CD4+ repertoires.

The repertoire was sequenced with immunoSEQ multiplex PCR; TCRdb's copy has only in-frame clones and lacks some. The sample holds approximately 30,000 clones, roughly 79% seen once. Buffy coats from healthy blood donors served as controls. Points on this clone: No antigen is known for it.

This CDR3 contains 15 residues. The V and J ends lost 3 bases and 1 base, in that order; junction bases with no gene match: 5. From germline, CDR1 is SGHRS and CDR2 YFSETQ. The chain has TRBV5-1 and TRBJ2-3; TRBD2 aligns across 7 bases. Material for sequencing was CD4+ T cells from blood buffy coats. This TCR was recovered from a human donor in good health. The CDR3 bases are TGCGCCAGCAGCTCGACTAGCTTAGGCACAGATACGCAGTATTTT. Protein: CASSSTSLGTDTQYF. Drawing the rest from reference TRBV5-1 and TRBJ2-3, the complete variable domain is KAGVTQTPRYLIKTRGQQVTLSCSPISGHRSVSWYQQTPGQGLQFLFEYFSETQRNKGNFPGRFSGRQFSNSRSEMNVSTLELGDSALYLCASSSTSLGTDTQYFGPGTRLTVL.